The clone carrying this T cell receptor beta chain was picked up a small number of times. The antigen remains undetermined. In the library, individual cDNA molecules carried attached unique molecular identifiers. TCRdb reanalysed the 5' RACE reads using MiXCR and keeps one entry per CDR3 protein. The data contain roughly 81,000 distinct CDR3 sequences, around 10% of them singletons. The data derive from a study of early T cells in non-severe SARS-CoV-2 infection. Study details: Sequencing of bulk RNA from unsorted whole blood was done, without chain pairing.

General study points: VDJdb-based annotation leaned toward anti-spike CD8 responses and missed private and CD4 specificities.

Germline loops: CDR1 MNHEY, CDR2 SVGAGI. This CDR3 region has 16 residues. V lost 5 bases and J lost 0, with 16 bases in between. The receptor was derived from an adult who was a healthcare worker with PCR-confirmed SARS-CoV-2 infection or an uninfected control (not recorded which). This sequence joins TRBV6-5 and TRBJ1-1, with D maybe TRBD1 (6 bases). Sequencing was done on a sample of whole blood. CDR3 DNA sequence: TGTGCCAGCAGTCACGAGACAGGATGGGTGAACACTGAAGCTTTCTTT. This codes for CASSHETGWVNTEAFF.